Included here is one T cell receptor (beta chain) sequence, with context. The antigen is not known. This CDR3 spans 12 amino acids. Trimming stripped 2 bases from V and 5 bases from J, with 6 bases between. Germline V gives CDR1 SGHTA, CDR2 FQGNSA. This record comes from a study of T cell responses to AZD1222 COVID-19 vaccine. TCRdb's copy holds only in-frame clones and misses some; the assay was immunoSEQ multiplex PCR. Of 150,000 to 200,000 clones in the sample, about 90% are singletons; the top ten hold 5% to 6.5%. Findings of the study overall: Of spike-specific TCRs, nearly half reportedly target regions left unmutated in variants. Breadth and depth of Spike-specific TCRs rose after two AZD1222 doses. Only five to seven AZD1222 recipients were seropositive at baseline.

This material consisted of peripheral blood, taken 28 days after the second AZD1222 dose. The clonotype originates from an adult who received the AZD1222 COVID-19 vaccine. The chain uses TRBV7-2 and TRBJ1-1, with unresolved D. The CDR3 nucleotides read TGTGCCAGCAGCTTACGGCAGACTGAAGCTTTCTTT. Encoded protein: CASSLRQTEAFF.